One T cell receptor beta chain is described in this entry. Its antigen has not been determined. There are no base qualities to consult, and no much larger clone falls within one base. Using the deep immunoSEQ assay, multiplex PCR amplified TCR CDR3 regions from genomic DNA. Genomic DNA extracted from each cell subset was distributed evenly over all wells of several immunoSEQ 96-well plates, and each plate served as one replicate. For sorted subsets, each replicate PCR was loaded with around 200 ng genomic DNA, equivalent to approximately 27,000 T cell genomes. Purified libraries were quantified with a Qubit 3.0 fluorometer, sized on a Bioanalyzer 2100, and re-quantified with the KAPA Library Quantification kit. Each immunoSEQ 96-well plate was sequenced on its own single-read 150-cycle Illumina NextSeq 550 flow cell. The original methods were these. The immunoSEQ output contained only junctional sequences without quality scores, so filtering could not match that applied to full-length reads. To assign V/J genes and CDR3, sequences were annotated against IMGT germline references using PyIR, a Python wrapper for IgBLAST v1.9. Any read was removed if the V/J assignment was weak (E-value above 1e-6), the CDR3 was missing, or the read contained stop codons, out-of-frame junctions, or ambiguous translated residues. V3J clonotypes were defined as sequences sharing the same inferred V gene, J gene, and CDR3 amino acid sequence. The percentage overlap between two repertoires was calculated by dividing the number of shared unique clonotypes by the size of the smaller repertoire. Three approaches were used to assess repertoire richness: RTK rarefaction, the Chao1 estimator, and Recon v2.1 estimates of unobserved clonotypes. For all TCRbeta clonotypes obtained by the gDNA method from a few donors, generation probabilities were computed with OLGA. What TCRdb holds here is the immuneACCESS table cut down to in-frame rearrangements. Part of the clones is not present; checked against another copy, under half of the missing clones reflect an unresolved V gene, and the others are unexplained. V, J and clone size reflect that table, while D and trimming were determined from the DNA. The sample table shows 550,000 to 800,000 clones, and over 65% are seen once. The top ten clonotypes cover over 1.5% of the sample.

These data belong to a study of shared clonotypes between healthy human individuals (TCRdb year 2020). Looking at the study overall: A couple of women and a few men aged 18 to 49 years were included in the cohort. The study deeply sequenced blood TCR repertoires of five healthy adults to estimate repertoire size and the extent of clonotype sharing between individuals. Between about 0.9 and 9 billion PBMCs per donor were obtained by leukapheresis. Libraries were prepared and TCR repertoires were sequenced by different laboratories using diverse techniques, in order to increase sequencing depth and limit assay-specific biases. For each donor, CD4 naive and CD4 memory were each run on three plates, CD8 naive on two plates, and CD8 memory on one plate. General findings and caveats noted by the study authors: Compared with non-shared clonotypes, the clonotypes found in all four sorted-subset donors had higher generation probabilities. Larger estimated clonotype richness was generally found for naive subsets than for memory subsets. Across four donors, around 5% of naive CD4, 3% to 3.5% of naive CD8, 2.3% of memory CD4, and under 0.45% of memory CD8 clonotypes were shared. Based on pairwise subsampling, the degree of clonotype sharing among donors was expected to be affected by sequencing depth. Even with the large sequencing depth, rarefaction of the sorted-subset datasets indicated that sequencing was incomplete. Sampling was restricted to blood, and TCR repertoires in tissues likely differ from the TCR repertoires found in blood. Because the study included a small number of donors, the genetic and exposure-history diversity represented was limited.

The donors were healthy, HIV-negative adults with no recently reported acute infections or vaccinations. All donors were Caucasian adults living in Nashville, Tennessee, USA. Magnetic negative selection was used to enrich CD4+ T cells, after which naive cells were positively selected on CD45RA and the negative fraction became the memory subset. After blood collection by leukapheresis, PBMCs were isolated using Ficoll-Histopaque density gradient centrifugation and then cryopreserved in the vapor phase of liquid nitrogen. Purity and quantity of every magnetically sorted T cell population were checked by analytical flow cytometry. Genomic DNA was isolated from every sorted fraction and measured by UV absorbance on a Nanodrop 2000c. The germline V gene yields MDHEN for CDR1 and SYDVKM for CDR2. Deletion took 3 bases off V and 4 bases off J, with a span of 16 bases between the germline ends. From its cysteine to its phenylalanine, the CDR3 spans 15 amino acids. CDR3 DNA is the only sequence kept; it has 45 bases, read in frame from the first base.

The source of this sequence is a woman aged 30 to 39 in good health. The material sequenced was memory CD4+ T cells sorted from blood. Taken with the paper, the label for cell subset or site translates to: CD45RA-negative fraction. The sequence is built from TRBV28 and TRBJ2-7; TRBD2 is possibly the D segment (5 matching bases). CDR3 loop: CASSFGSSRVYEQYF. The DNA sequence is given as TGTGCCAGCAGTTTCGGATCATCGAGGGTGTACGAGCAGTACTTC.